This is a list of T cell receptor beta chains from one sample in a study of multiple sclerosis patients with progressive multifocal leukoencephalopathy. Some clones are missing from TCRdb's copy, which holds only in-frame ones; the method was immunoSEQ multiplex PCR. The sample has under 35,000 clones; nearly 95% are singletons. The specimen sequenced was PBMCs. The receptors originated from a man aged 30 to 45 with multiple sclerosis. The conserved cysteine and the conserved F or W are not part of the CDR3 here.

j_gene	v_gene	CDR3aa
TRBJ1-1	TRBV7-8	ASSSGGPYTEAF
TRBJ2-2	TRBV4-3	ASSQSTSYTGELF
TRBJ2-7	TRBV19	ASSIEAGQGYEQY
TRBJ2-1	TRBV11-2	ASSTKLAVYNEQF
TRBJ2-2	TRBV21-1	ASSGRGALTGELF
TRBJ2-7	TRBV4-3	ASSQDDRVSYEQY
TRBJ2-6	TRBV10-2	ASSRDRNSGANVLT
TRBJ1-2	TRBV5-1	ASSPDRGRPNGYT
TRBJ2-7	TRBV5-4	ASSWGHHSSYEQY
TRBJ2-1	TRBV7-4	ASSSPAGLPRGGKDEQF
TRBJ1-1	TRBV15	ATSRGGLNTEAF